This T cell receptor beta chain emerged from a study of blood T cell repertoires in COVID-19. At the level of the study: The United States, Italy and Spain provided the acute and convalescent COVID-19 samples. The analysed material was cDNA or gDNA that came from T cells, B-cell-depleted T cells, or PBMCs.

V dropped 8 bases and J dropped 4; count of bases not matched to a gene: 8. Germline V lookup: CDR1 GTSNPN, CDR2 SVGIG (reference sequence). This CDR3 contains 14 residues. The authors' processing: Quantification of nucleated cells was approximated via reference gene primer amplification. The assay was immunoSEQ multiplex PCR, and TCRdb's table has in-frame clones only and misses some. V and J calls plus clone size are reproduced from that table; the DNA served to infer D and trimming. The data hold some 190,000 clones, with under 80% observed a single time. The chain combines TRBV30 with TRBJ2-2; 9 nucleotides match TRBD1. The sequencing input was peripheral blood. The receptor was isolated from a woman between 50 and 59 years old with acute or convalescent COVID-19. This CDR3 is CAALRTGVTGELFF. Written as DNA, the CDR3 is TGTGCCGCCCTCCGGACAGGGGTCACCGGGGAGCTGTTTTTT. The full variable domain, rest sourced from reference TRBV30 and TRBJ2-2, is SQTIHQWPATLVQPVGSPLSLECTVEGTSNPNLYWYRQAAGRGLQLLFYSVGIGQISSEVPQNLSASRPQDRQFILSSKKLLLSDSGFYLCAALRTGVTGELFFGEGSRLTVL.